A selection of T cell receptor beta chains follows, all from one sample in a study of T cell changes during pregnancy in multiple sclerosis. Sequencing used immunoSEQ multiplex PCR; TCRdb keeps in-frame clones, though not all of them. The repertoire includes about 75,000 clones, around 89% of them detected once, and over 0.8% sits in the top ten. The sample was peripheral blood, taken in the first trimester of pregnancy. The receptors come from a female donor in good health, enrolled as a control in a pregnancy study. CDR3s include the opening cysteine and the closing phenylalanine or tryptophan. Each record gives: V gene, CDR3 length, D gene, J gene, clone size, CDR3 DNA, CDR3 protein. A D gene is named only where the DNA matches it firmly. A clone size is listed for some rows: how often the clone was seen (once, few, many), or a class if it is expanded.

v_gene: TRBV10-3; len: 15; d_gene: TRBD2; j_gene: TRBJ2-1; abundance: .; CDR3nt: TGTGCCATCAGTGAGTTACTAGCGGGAAGCGATGAGCAGTTCTTC; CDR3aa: CAISELLAGSDEQFF
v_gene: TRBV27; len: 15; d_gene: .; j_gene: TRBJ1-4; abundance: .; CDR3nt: TGTGCCAGCAGTTTAGCCAGTTCAACTAATGAAAAACTGTTTTTT; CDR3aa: CASSLASSTNEKLFF
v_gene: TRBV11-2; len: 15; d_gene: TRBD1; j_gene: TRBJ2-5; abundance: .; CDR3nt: TGTGCCAGCAGCTCCTGGGACAGGGGGACAGAGACCCAGTACTTC; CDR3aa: CASSSWDRGTETQYF
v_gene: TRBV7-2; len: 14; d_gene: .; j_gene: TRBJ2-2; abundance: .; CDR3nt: TGTGCCAGCAGCTTATACTTTGACACCGGGGAGCTGTTTTTT; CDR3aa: CASSLYFDTGELFF
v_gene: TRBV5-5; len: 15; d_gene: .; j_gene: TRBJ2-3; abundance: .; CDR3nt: TGTGCCAGCAGCTTGGGGTTACCTAACACAGATACGCAGTATTTT; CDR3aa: CASSLGLPNTDTQYF
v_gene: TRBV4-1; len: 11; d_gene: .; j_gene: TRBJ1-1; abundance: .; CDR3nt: TGCGCCAGCAGCCAGGGCTCGTGGGCTTTCTTT; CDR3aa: CASSQGSWAFF
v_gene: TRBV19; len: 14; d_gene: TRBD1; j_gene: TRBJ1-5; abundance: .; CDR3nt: TGTGCCAGTCTGGGACAGGGGAACAATCAGCCCCAGCATTTT; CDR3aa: CASLGQGNNQPQHF
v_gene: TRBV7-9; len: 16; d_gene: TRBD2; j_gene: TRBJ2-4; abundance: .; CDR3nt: TGTGCCAGCAGCTCCCGTAGCGGGGGGGGCACAAACATTCAGTACTTC; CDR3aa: CASSSRSGGGTNIQYF
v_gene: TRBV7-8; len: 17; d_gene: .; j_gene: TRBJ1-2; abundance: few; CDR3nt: TGTGCCAGCAGCTTAGATGAGTTGGGGCCCCAGAACTATGGCTACACCTTC; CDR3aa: CASSLDELGPQNYGYTF
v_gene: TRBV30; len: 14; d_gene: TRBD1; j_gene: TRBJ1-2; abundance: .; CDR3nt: TGTGCCTGGAGTCTAGACAGGGGGCATAGGGGCTACACCTTC; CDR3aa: CAWSLDRGHRGYTF
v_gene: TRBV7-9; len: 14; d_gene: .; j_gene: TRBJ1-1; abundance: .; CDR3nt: TGTGCCAGCAGCTCGGGGGTGCGGGGTACTGAAGCTTTCTTT; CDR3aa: CASSSGVRGTEAFF
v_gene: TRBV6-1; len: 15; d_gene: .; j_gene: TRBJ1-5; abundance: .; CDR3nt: TGTGCCAGCAGTGAAGCGACCTGGGACACCCAGCCCCAGCATTTT; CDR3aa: CASSEATWDTQPQHF
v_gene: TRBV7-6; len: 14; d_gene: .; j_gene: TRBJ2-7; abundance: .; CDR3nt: TGTGCCAGCAGCTTAGATCCGGTCTCCTACGAGCAGTACTTC; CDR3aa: CASSLDPVSYEQYF
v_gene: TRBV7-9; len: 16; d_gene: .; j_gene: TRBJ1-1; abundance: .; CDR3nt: TGTGCCAGCAGCCCGGAGAGTAACGGGGGTAACACTGAAGCTTTCTTT; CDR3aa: CASSPESNGGNTEAFF
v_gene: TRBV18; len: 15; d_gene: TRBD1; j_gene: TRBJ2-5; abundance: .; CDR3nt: TGTGCCAGCTCACCACTCCCGGGACAGCAAGAGACCCAGTACTTC; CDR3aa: CASSPLPGQQETQYF
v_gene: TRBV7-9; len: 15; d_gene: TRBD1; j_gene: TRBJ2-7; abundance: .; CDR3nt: TGTGCCAGCAGCCGTGGAGGACAGGGAACCTACGAGCAGTACTTC; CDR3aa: CASSRGGQGTYEQYF
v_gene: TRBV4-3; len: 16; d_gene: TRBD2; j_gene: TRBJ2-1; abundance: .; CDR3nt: TGCGCCAGCAGCCAAGATACTAGCGGGCCGTACAATGAGCAGTTCTTC; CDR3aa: CASSQDTSGPYNEQFF
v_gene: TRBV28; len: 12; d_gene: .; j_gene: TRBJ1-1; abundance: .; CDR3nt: TGTGCCAGCAGTTTCGCGAATACTGAAGCTTTCTTT; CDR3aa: CASSFANTEAFF
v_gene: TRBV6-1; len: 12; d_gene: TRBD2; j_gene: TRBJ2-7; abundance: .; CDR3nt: TGTGCCGCCGGGGGGAGTGAGTACGAGCAGTACTTC; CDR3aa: CAAGGSEYEQYF
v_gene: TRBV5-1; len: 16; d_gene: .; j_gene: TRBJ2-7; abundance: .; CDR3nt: TGCGCCAGCAGCTCGACCGGGGGGCCGGGGAGAGACGAGCAGTACTTC; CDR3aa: CASSSTGGPGRDEQYF
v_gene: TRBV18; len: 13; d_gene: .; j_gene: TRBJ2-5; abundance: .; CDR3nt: TGTGCCAGCTCACCAAGCGGACAAGAGACCCAGTACTTC; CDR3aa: CASSPSGQETQYF
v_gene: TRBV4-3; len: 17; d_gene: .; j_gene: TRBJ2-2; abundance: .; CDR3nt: TGCGCCAGCAGCCAAGATGGTGGGGCAGGGTACACCGGGGAGCTGTTTTTT; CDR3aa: CASSQDGGAGYTGELFF
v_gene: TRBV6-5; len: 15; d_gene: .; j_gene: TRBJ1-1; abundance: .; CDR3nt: TGTGCCAGCAGTTACGGACCCACAGGGAACACTGAAGCTTTCTTT; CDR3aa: CASSYGPTGNTEAFF
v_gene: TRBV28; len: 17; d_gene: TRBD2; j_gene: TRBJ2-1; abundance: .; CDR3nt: TGTGCCAGCAGTTCGTCCCGGGCTAGCGGACGCTACAATGAGCAGTTCTTC; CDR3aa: CASSSSRASGRYNEQFF
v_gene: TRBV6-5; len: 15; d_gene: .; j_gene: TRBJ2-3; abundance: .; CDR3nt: TGTGCCAGCACTAGAGCGGGCCTAGGTACAGATACGCAGTATTTT; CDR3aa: CASTRAGLGTDTQYF
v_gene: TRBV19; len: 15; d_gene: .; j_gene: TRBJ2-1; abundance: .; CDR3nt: TGTGCCAGTAGTATTTGGGGTAGCGCAAAGGGTGAGCAGTTCTTC; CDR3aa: CASSIWGSAKGEQFF
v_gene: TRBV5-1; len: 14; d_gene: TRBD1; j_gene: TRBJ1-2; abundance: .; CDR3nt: TGCGCCAGCAGCGGGGGACAGGGCTCCTATGGCTACACCTTC; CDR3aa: CASSGGQGSYGYTF
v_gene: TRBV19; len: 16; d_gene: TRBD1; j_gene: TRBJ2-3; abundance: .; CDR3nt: TGTGCCAGTAGTCGGTTTGGGACAGGACTCACAGATACGCAGTATTTT; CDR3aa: CASSRFGTGLTDTQYF
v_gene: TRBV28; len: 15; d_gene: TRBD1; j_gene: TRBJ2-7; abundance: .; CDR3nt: TGTGCCAGCAGCAGAACCGGGACAGGGGGCTACGAGCAGTACTTC; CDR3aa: CASSRTGTGGYEQYF
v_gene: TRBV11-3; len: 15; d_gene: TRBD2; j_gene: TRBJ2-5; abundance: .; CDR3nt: TGTGCCAGCAGCTTGGCTAGCGGGAGAGGGGAGACCCAGTACTTC; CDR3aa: CASSLASGRGETQYF
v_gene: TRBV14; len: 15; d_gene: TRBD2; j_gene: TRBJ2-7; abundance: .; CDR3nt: TGTGCCAGCAGCCAGAGGACTAGCGCTTCCTACGAGCAGTACTTC; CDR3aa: CASSQRTSASYEQYF
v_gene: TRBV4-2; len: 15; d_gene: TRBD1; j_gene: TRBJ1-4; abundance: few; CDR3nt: TGTGCCAGCAGCCGCGACAGGGGAGGGGATGAAAAACTGTTTTTT; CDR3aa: CASSRDRGGDEKLFF
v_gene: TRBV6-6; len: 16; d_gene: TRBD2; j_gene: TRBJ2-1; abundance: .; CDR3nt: TGTGCCAGCACTGTGACTATTAGCGGGAAAGGCGATGAGCAGTTCTTC; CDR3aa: CASTVTISGKGDEQFF
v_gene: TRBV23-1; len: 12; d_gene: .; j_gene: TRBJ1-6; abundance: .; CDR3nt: TGCGCCAGCCCGGGTGAGTATTCACCCCTCCACTTT; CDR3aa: CASPGEYSPLHF
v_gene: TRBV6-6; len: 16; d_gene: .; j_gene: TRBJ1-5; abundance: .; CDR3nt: TGTGCCAGCACCCCCCGAGGGTTAAGGAGCAATCAGCCCCAGCATTTT; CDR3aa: CASTPRGLRSNQPQHF